Described below is a single T cell receptor beta chain sequence and its context. Its antigen is unknown. With 3 bases removed from V and 9 bases from J, the gap between germline ends came to 18 bases. CDR1 and CDR2 (germline): DFQATT, SNEGSKA (reference sequence). The CDR3 spans 15 residues. Combining a sample-barcoded 5' primer with a J-beta primer mix, a second PCR ran for roughly 6 to 12 cycles. TCRdb ran MiXCR on the 5' RACE reads and lists one entry per CDR3 protein. The table includes hundreds of thousands of distinct CDR3 sequences, more than 40% detected once. This sample is drawn from a study of blood T cells in healthy people across ages. Findings and caveats of the study: It was found that TCR beta diversity correlated strongly with the percentage of naive T cells. In long-lived donors, naive CD4+ cell counts and diversity exceeded those of aged donors. Per million T cells, TCR beta diversity dropped about linearly as age rose. It was held that the diversity estimates obtained from one million T cells were underestimates.

Sample: blood. V gene TRBV20-1 combines with J gene TRBJ1-6; D is possibly TRBD1 (6 bases). The source is a man in his sixties in good health. The CDR3 is CSASSTQGSASPLHF. CDR3 sequence (DNA): TGCAGTGCTAGCAGCACGCAGGGGAGTGCTTCACCCCTCCACTTT.